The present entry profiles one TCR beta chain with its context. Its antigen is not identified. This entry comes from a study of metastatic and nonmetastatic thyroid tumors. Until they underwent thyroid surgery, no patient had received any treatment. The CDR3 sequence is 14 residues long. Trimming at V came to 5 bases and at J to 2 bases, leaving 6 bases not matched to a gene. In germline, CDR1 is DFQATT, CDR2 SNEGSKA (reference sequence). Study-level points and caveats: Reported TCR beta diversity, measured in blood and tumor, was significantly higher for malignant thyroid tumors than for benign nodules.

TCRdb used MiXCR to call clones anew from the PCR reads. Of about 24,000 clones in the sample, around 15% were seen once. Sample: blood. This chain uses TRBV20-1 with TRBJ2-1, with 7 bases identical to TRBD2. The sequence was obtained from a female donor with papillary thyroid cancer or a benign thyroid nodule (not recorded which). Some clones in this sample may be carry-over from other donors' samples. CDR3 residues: CSAAVLAAYNEQFF. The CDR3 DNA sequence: TGCAGTGCTGCAGTCCTAGCGGCCTACAATGAGCAGTTCTTC.